Below, one TCR beta chain is given with its context. It lacks a known antigen. Qualities for individual bases were not recorded, and no much larger clone is one base off. The data originate from a study of blood T cell repertoires in COVID-19 (dated by TCRdb to about 2020). With regard to the full study: Collaborator samples came from the United States, Italy and Spain and covered acute and convalescent phases of COVID-19. A freely available public database, intended as a resource for researchers studying the immune response to SARS-CoV-2, is where the repertoires were released. Sample metadata almost always included a de-identified subject ID, COVID-19 status, age in years and sex. The prospective study material was composed of cDNA or gDNA derived from T cells, B-cell-depleted T cells, or PBMCs. Subjects who had been exposed to COVID-19, were actively infected with it, or had recovered from it provided the deeply sampled blood TCRbeta repertoires that made up the dataset. Where available, HLA class I and class II types were obtained from metadata supplied by the sample provider rather than from assay-based typing. The samples were drawn from two sources: the first 160 participants of the ongoing ImmuneRACE study, and 1,000 to 1,500 subjects contributed by 6 global collaborators. The paper as a whole reports these results and caveats: The amount of clinical and demographic metadata varied by source and participant and was provided uncurated.

TCRbeta CDR3 regions were amplified from genomic DNA by means of the immunoSEQ Assay, a bias-controlled multiplex PCR. As for the authors' bioinformatics: The number of nucleated cells in each sample was estimated from the amplification of reference gene primers within the assay. Sequence reads were collapsed and filtered to measure the absolute abundance of every unique TCRbeta CDR3 rearrangement. For each sample, productive Simpson clonality was calculated by taking the square root of Simpson's diversity index across productive rearrangements. TCRdb stores this immuneACCESS table with in-frame sequences only. Part of the clones is absent; in the studies checked, under half of the shortfall reflects unresolved V genes, and no reason is known for the rest. Clonal size and the V and J genes are those of that table, whereas D and trimming came from the DNA. For this sample there are a few hundred thousand clones; around 88% appear just once. The ten largest clones add up to around 5.8% of the sample.

The cysteine opens and the phenylalanine closes a CDR3 of 16 amino acids. CDR3 DNA is the only sequence kept; it has 48 bases, read in frame from the first base. CDR1 SQVTM and CDR2 ANQGSEA are derived from the germline V gene. Relative to germline, V is 1 base shorter and J is 4 bases shorter, with 19 bases between their ends. Enrolling through a virtual design, the prospective study's participants ranged in age from about 18 to 100 years and lived across roughly 24 United States geographic areas. In the prospective study, cohorts were assigned on the basis of participant-reported clinical history obtained from a screening survey and a study questionnaire. For ImmuneRACE Cohort 3, a participant was defined as recovered based on two consecutive negative NP/OP PCR tests, clearance by a healthcare professional, or resolution of symptoms. Each participant in the prospective study had whole blood, serum and a nasopharyngeal or oropharyngeal swab collected by mobile phlebotomists. Prospective study participants could optionally give additional blood draws and questionnaires over an approximately two-month period. Before DNA extraction, blood samples from the prospective study were shipped at room temperature or frozen.

The sample comprised PBMCs or T cells enriched from blood (not recorded which). The receptor comes from a woman aged 40 to 49 who had recovered from COVID-19. Recombination joined TRBV29-1 with TRBJ1-1, with a weak D call of TRBD1 (6 bases match). The CDR3 in this case is CSVEALGGGRGTEAFF. The DNA sequence follows: TGCAGCGTTGAAGCTCTGGGAGGGGGGCGCGGCACTGAAGCTTTCTTT.